The rows below give T cell receptor beta chains drawn from one sample of a study. TCRdb processed the 5' RACE reads anew with MiXCR; each CDR3 protein has one entry. The repertoire holds some 54,000 distinct CDR3 sequences, with more than 15% as singletons. The sample taken for sequencing was naive CD4+ T cells sorted from blood. The origin of the receptors is a female donor with breast cancer. CDR3s include the opening cysteine and the closing phenylalanine or tryptophan. A D gene is named only where the DNA matches it firmly. Size is omitted from some rows. Given values are once, few, many or a class for expanded clones.

cdr3_length: 16; d_call: TRBD2; v_call: TRBV12-3/TRBV12-4; clone_size: .; j_call: TRBJ2-3; cdr3_nt: TGTGCCAGCAGTCGAGACGGCACTAGCGGGATGGATACGCAGTATTTT; cdr3_aa: CASSRDGTSGMDTQYF
cdr3_length: 15; d_call: .; v_call: TRBV20-1; clone_size: .; j_call: TRBJ2-5; cdr3_nt: TGCAGTGCTAGACCCCCGGGACGGGGACAAGAGACCCAGTACTTC; cdr3_aa: CSARPPGRGQETQYF
cdr3_length: 16; d_call: TRBD1; v_call: TRBV6-6; clone_size: few; j_call: TRBJ2-5; cdr3_nt: TGTGCCAGCAGGCGCGAACAGGGGGCGCGGCAAGAGACCCAGTACTTC; cdr3_aa: CASRREQGARQETQYF
cdr3_length: 15; d_call: .; v_call: TRBV12-3/TRBV12-4; clone_size: .; j_call: TRBJ2-1; cdr3_nt: TGTGCCAGCAGCCTACAGGGTTGGGGATGGGATGAGCAGTTCTTC; cdr3_aa: CASSLQGWGWDEQFF
cdr3_length: 18; d_call: TRBD2; v_call: TRBV7-2; clone_size: many; j_call: TRBJ2-1; cdr3_nt: TGTGCCAGCAGCTTAGTTAGGAGCGGACTAGCGGGAACCAATGAGCAGTTCTTC; cdr3_aa: CASSLVRSGLAGTNEQFF
cdr3_length: 13; d_call: .; v_call: TRBV10-3; clone_size: many; j_call: TRBJ2-7; cdr3_nt: TGTGCCATCAATCGGGGTTCGGGCTACGAGCAGTACTTC; cdr3_aa: CAINRGSGYEQYF
cdr3_length: 16; d_call: .; v_call: TRBV6-2/TRBV6-3; clone_size: .; j_call: TRBJ1-1; cdr3_nt: TGTGCCAGCAGTTACTTGTTCGGCGCTGGGGGCACTGAAGCTTTCTTT; cdr3_aa: CASSYLFGAGGTEAFF
cdr3_length: 15; d_call: .; v_call: TRBV5-6; clone_size: .; j_call: TRBJ1-3; cdr3_nt: TGTGCCAGCAGCTTGACAGGGATCGGTGGAAACACCATATATTTT; cdr3_aa: CASSLTGIGGNTIYF
cdr3_length: 13; d_call: .; v_call: TRBV5-1; clone_size: few; j_call: TRBJ1-1; cdr3_nt: TGCGCCAGCAGTACAGAAATGAACACTGAAGCTTTCTTT; cdr3_aa: CASSTEMNTEAFF
cdr3_length: 16; d_call: .; v_call: TRBV6-2/TRBV6-3; clone_size: .; j_call: TRBJ1-1; cdr3_nt: TGTGCCAGCAGTGACTTCGGTCTAGGGGTTGACGCTGAAGCTTTCTTT; cdr3_aa: CASSDFGLGVDAEAFF
cdr3_length: 12; d_call: .; v_call: TRBV7-9; clone_size: many; j_call: TRBJ1-5; cdr3_nt: TGTGCCAGCAGCGGAGACAACCAGCCCCAGCATTTT; cdr3_aa: CASSGDNQPQHF
cdr3_length: 13; d_call: .; v_call: TRBV7-8; clone_size: many; j_call: TRBJ2-1; cdr3_nt: TGTGCCAGCTACTCCCGGACCTACAATGAGCAGTTCTTC; cdr3_aa: CASYSRTYNEQFF
cdr3_length: 15; d_call: .; v_call: TRBV5-1; clone_size: .; j_call: TRBJ2-2; cdr3_nt: TGCGCCAGCAGCTTTGTCACGGGAAATACCGGGGAGCTGTTTTTT; cdr3_aa: CASSFVTGNTGELFF
cdr3_length: 14; d_call: .; v_call: TRBV7-2; clone_size: .; j_call: TRBJ2-5; cdr3_nt: TGTGCCAGCAGCCGACCTGGGCCCCAAGAGACCCAGTACTTC; cdr3_aa: CASSRPGPQETQYF
cdr3_length: 12; d_call: TRBD1; v_call: TRBV25-1; clone_size: once; j_call: TRBJ1-2; cdr3_nt: TGTGCCAGCAGTGCCACAGGGGGTGGCTACACCTTC; cdr3_aa: CASSATGGGYTF
cdr3_length: 17; d_call: TRBD1; v_call: TRBV9; clone_size: few; j_call: TRBJ1-3; cdr3_nt: TGTGCCAGCAGCGTAGGTGGGACAGGCAGAACTGGAAACACCATATATTTT; cdr3_aa: CASSVGGTGRTGNTIYF
cdr3_length: 15; d_call: TRBD2; v_call: TRBV7-2; clone_size: many; j_call: TRBJ2-3; cdr3_nt: TGTGCCAGCAGCTTAGGTGGACCGGGAGGCAATACGCAGTATTTT; cdr3_aa: CASSLGGPGGNTQYF
cdr3_length: 13; d_call: TRBD2; v_call: TRBV20-1; clone_size: .; j_call: TRBJ2-1; cdr3_nt: TGCAGTGCCCCGGGACTAGCGTTCCATGAGCAGTTCTTC; cdr3_aa: CSAPGLAFHEQFF
cdr3_length: 15; d_call: TRBD2; v_call: TRBV20-1; clone_size: .; j_call: TRBJ2-1; cdr3_nt: TGCAGTGCAATGGGACTAGCGGGGTTTAACAATGAGCAGTTCTTC; cdr3_aa: CSAMGLAGFNNEQFF
cdr3_length: 13; d_call: .; v_call: TRBV12-3/TRBV12-4; clone_size: .; j_call: TRBJ2-7; cdr3_nt: TGTGCCAGCAGTTTGAACGTCGGATACGAGCAGTACTTC; cdr3_aa: CASSLNVGYEQYF
cdr3_length: 15; d_call: TRBD1; v_call: TRBV28; clone_size: .; j_call: TRBJ2-5; cdr3_nt: TGTGCCAGCAGTCCATGGACAGGGGGCCAAGAGACCCAGTACTTC; cdr3_aa: CASSPWTGGQETQYF
cdr3_length: 14; d_call: TRBD2; v_call: TRBV20-1; clone_size: many; j_call: TRBJ2-2; cdr3_nt: TGCAGTGGTACGGCGGGAGCGGACACCGGGGAGCTGTTTTTT; cdr3_aa: CSGTAGADTGELFF
cdr3_length: 12; d_call: .; v_call: TRBV2; clone_size: .; j_call: TRBJ1-1; cdr3_nt: TGTGCCAGCACTGGGACCGTGGGTGAAGCTTTCTTT; cdr3_aa: CASTGTVGEAFF
cdr3_length: 14; d_call: .; v_call: TRBV5-1; clone_size: many; j_call: TRBJ2-3; cdr3_nt: TGCGCCAGCAGCTTGAGTTTTAGGGGAGATACGCAGTATTTT; cdr3_aa: CASSLSFRGDTQYF
cdr3_length: 16; d_call: .; v_call: TRBV20-1; clone_size: many; j_call: TRBJ2-5; cdr3_nt: TGCAGTGCTAGAGATTTATGGCAGAGAACGCAAGAGACCCAGTACTTC; cdr3_aa: CSARDLWQRTQETQYF
cdr3_length: 14; d_call: .; v_call: TRBV20-1; clone_size: few; j_call: TRBJ1-6; cdr3_nt: TGCAGTGCTAGACAAGATGAGGGGCATTCACCCCTCCACTTT; cdr3_aa: CSARQDEGHSPLHF
cdr3_length: 15; d_call: TRBD1; v_call: TRBV12-3/TRBV12-4; clone_size: few; j_call: TRBJ1-5; cdr3_nt: TGTGCCAGCAGCCCACAGGGGAATAGCAATCAGCCCCAGCATTTT; cdr3_aa: CASSPQGNSNQPQHF
cdr3_length: 13; d_call: .; v_call: TRBV29-1; clone_size: many; j_call: TRBJ2-5; cdr3_nt: TGCAGCGTTGAAGATTACAGGCAAGAGACCCAGTACTTC; cdr3_aa: CSVEDYRQETQYF
cdr3_length: 13; d_call: .; v_call: TRBV12-3/TRBV12-4; clone_size: few; j_call: TRBJ1-1; cdr3_nt: TGTGCCAGCAGCCTCACAATCGACACTGAAGCTTTCTTT; cdr3_aa: CASSLTIDTEAFF
cdr3_length: 15; d_call: .; v_call: TRBV24-1; clone_size: .; j_call: TRBJ2-4; cdr3_nt: TGTGCCACCAGTGACCCCTCAGGGGCGGGGAACATTCAGTACTTC; cdr3_aa: CATSDPSGAGNIQYF
cdr3_length: 14; d_call: TRBD2; v_call: TRBV11-2; clone_size: .; j_call: TRBJ2-1; cdr3_nt: TGTGCCAGCAGCCTAGCGGGAGCGAGTAATGAGCAGTTCTTC; cdr3_aa: CASSLAGASNEQFF
cdr3_length: 15; d_call: .; v_call: TRBV9; clone_size: many; j_call: TRBJ1-4; cdr3_nt: TGTGCCAGCAGCGTGACACAGGGAGGGAGTGAAAAACTGTTTTTT; cdr3_aa: CASSVTQGGSEKLFF
cdr3_length: 13; d_call: .; v_call: TRBV7-9; clone_size: many; j_call: TRBJ2-7; cdr3_nt: TGTGCCAGCAGTCCTACCCGAGGGAGCGAGCAGTACTTC; cdr3_aa: CASSPTRGSEQYF
cdr3_length: 15; d_call: .; v_call: TRBV20-1; clone_size: .; j_call: TRBJ2-7; cdr3_nt: TGCAGTGCTATAACCTTGGAGCGGAAATCCTCCGAGCAGTACTTC; cdr3_aa: CSAITLERKSSEQYF
cdr3_length: 14; d_call: TRBD1; v_call: TRBV5-1; clone_size: .; j_call: TRBJ2-1; cdr3_nt: TGCGCCAGCAGCACGGACAGGCGGATCGATGAGCAGTTCTTC; cdr3_aa: CASSTDRRIDEQFF
cdr3_length: 12; d_call: TRBD1; v_call: TRBV5-1; clone_size: .; j_call: TRBJ2-7; cdr3_nt: TGCGCCAGCAGAGCGACAGGGTACGAGCAGTACTTC; cdr3_aa: CASRATGYEQYF
cdr3_length: 13; d_call: .; v_call: TRBV12-3/TRBV12-4; clone_size: few; j_call: TRBJ1-2; cdr3_nt: TGTGCCAGCGGTTTAAGGGAGGGCTATGGCTACACCTTC; cdr3_aa: CASGLREGYGYTF
cdr3_length: 15; d_call: TRBD2; v_call: TRBV12-3/TRBV12-4; clone_size: .; j_call: TRBJ2-3; cdr3_nt: TGTGCCAGCAGACCCTATAGCGGGAGCCCAGATACGCAGTATTTT; cdr3_aa: CASRPYSGSPDTQYF
cdr3_length: 14; d_call: TRBD1; v_call: TRBV9; clone_size: many; j_call: TRBJ1-1; cdr3_nt: TGTGCCAGCAGCTTCGGACAGGGAGGGACTGAAGCTTTCTTT; cdr3_aa: CASSFGQGGTEAFF
cdr3_length: 15; d_call: .; v_call: TRBV7-2; clone_size: few; j_call: TRBJ2-1; cdr3_nt: TGTGCCAGCCCTACCGGGGACCCCGGGGTGAATGAGCAGTTCTTC; cdr3_aa: CASPTGDPGVNEQFF
cdr3_length: 15; d_call: .; v_call: TRBV6-5; clone_size: few; j_call: TRBJ1-2; cdr3_nt: TGTGCCAGCAGCGGAACAAAGGGTTCGATCTATGGCTACACCTTC; cdr3_aa: CASSGTKGSIYGYTF
cdr3_length: 11; d_call: .; v_call: TRBV20-1; clone_size: .; j_call: TRBJ2-3; cdr3_nt: TGCAGTGCTGCAGACTTAGATACGCAGTATTTT; cdr3_aa: CSAADLDTQYF
cdr3_length: 16; d_call: TRBD1; v_call: TRBV6-2/TRBV6-3; clone_size: many; j_call: TRBJ2-7; cdr3_nt: TGTGCCAGCAGTTTGACCTTGGGACAGCAAACCTACGAGCAGTACTTC; cdr3_aa: CASSLTLGQQTYEQYF
cdr3_length: 13; d_call: .; v_call: TRBV7-9; clone_size: .; j_call: TRBJ2-7; cdr3_nt: TGTGCCAGCAGCTCGACAGTCTCCTACGAGCAGTACTTC; cdr3_aa: CASSSTVSYEQYF
cdr3_length: 14; d_call: TRBD1; v_call: TRBV7-6; clone_size: few; j_call: TRBJ2-7; cdr3_nt: TGTGCCAGCAGCCCCCGACAGGGGGCCAACGAGCAGTACTTC; cdr3_aa: CASSPRQGANEQYF
cdr3_length: 15; d_call: .; v_call: TRBV7-3; clone_size: many; j_call: TRBJ2-3; cdr3_nt: TGTGCCAGCAGCGCGAGAGGGACACAGGAGAATACGCAGTATTTT; cdr3_aa: CASSARGTQENTQYF
cdr3_length: 15; d_call: .; v_call: TRBV3-1; clone_size: many; j_call: TRBJ2-2; cdr3_nt: TGTGCCAGCAGCCAAGACCTTATGAACACCGGGGAGCTGTTTTTT; cdr3_aa: CASSQDLMNTGELFF
cdr3_length: 19; d_call: TRBD2; v_call: TRBV4-1; clone_size: .; j_call: TRBJ2-7; cdr3_nt: TGCGCCAGCAGCCAAGTGAAGGGACTAGCGGGAGTAGGGACCTACGAGCAGTACTTC; cdr3_aa: CASSQVKGLAGVGTYEQYF
cdr3_length: 15; d_call: TRBD2; v_call: TRBV11-1; clone_size: few; j_call: TRBJ2-7; cdr3_nt: TGTGCCAGCAGCACTAGCGGGAGGCCTTCCTACGAGCAGTACTTC; cdr3_aa: CASSTSGRPSYEQYF
cdr3_length: 14; d_call: .; v_call: TRBV7-9; clone_size: few; j_call: TRBJ1-2; cdr3_nt: TGTGCCAGCAGCTTAAAGGGCTCGGGTTATGGCTACACCTTC; cdr3_aa: CASSLKGSGYGYTF
cdr3_length: 17; d_call: TRBD1; v_call: TRBV5-1; clone_size: .; j_call: TRBJ2-7; cdr3_nt: TGCGCCGGCAGCTTGGTGTCGGACAGGCCGATCTCCTACGAGCAGTACTTC; cdr3_aa: CAGSLVSDRPISYEQYF
cdr3_length: 14; d_call: TRBD1; v_call: TRBV7-2; clone_size: .; j_call: TRBJ2-2; cdr3_nt: TGTGCCAGCGTTCAGGGGGCTTATCTCGGGGAGCTGTTTTTT; cdr3_aa: CASVQGAYLGELFF
cdr3_length: 11; d_call: .; v_call: TRBV28; clone_size: few; j_call: TRBJ2-1; cdr3_nt: TGTGCCAGCAGTTCTCAGTACAGCGAGTTCTTC; cdr3_aa: CASSSQYSEFF
cdr3_length: 14; d_call: .; v_call: TRBV27; clone_size: few; j_call: TRBJ1-3; cdr3_nt: TGTGCCAGCAAGGTGGGGGAGGCTGGAAACACCATATATTTT; cdr3_aa: CASKVGEAGNTIYF
cdr3_length: 14; d_call: TRBD2; v_call: TRBV6-2/TRBV6-3; clone_size: .; j_call: TRBJ2-1; cdr3_nt: TGTGCCAGCGTGGGGCGGGAGTTCGGAAATGAGCAGTTCTTC; cdr3_aa: CASVGREFGNEQFF
cdr3_length: 15; d_call: TRBD2; v_call: TRBV5-1; clone_size: many; j_call: TRBJ2-7; cdr3_nt: TGCGCCAGCAGCATCTCAGCGGGGGGGATCTACGAGCAGTACTTC; cdr3_aa: CASSISAGGIYEQYF
cdr3_length: 17; d_call: TRBD1; v_call: TRBV5-1; clone_size: .; j_call: TRBJ2-5; cdr3_nt: TGCGCCAGCAGCTTTGTGACAGGGGGCCACAAGTTGGAGACCCAGTACTTC; cdr3_aa: CASSFVTGGHKLETQYF